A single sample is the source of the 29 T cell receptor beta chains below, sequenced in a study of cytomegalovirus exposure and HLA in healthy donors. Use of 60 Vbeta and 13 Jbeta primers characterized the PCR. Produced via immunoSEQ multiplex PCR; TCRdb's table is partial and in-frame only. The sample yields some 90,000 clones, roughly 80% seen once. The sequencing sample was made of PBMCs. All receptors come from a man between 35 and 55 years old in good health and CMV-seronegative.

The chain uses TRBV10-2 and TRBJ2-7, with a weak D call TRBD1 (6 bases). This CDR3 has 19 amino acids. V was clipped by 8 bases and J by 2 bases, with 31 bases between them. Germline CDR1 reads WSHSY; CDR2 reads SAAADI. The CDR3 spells CASRRVGHSDPYPTYEQYF. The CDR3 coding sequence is TGCGCCAGCCGTCGAGTGGGACATTCGGACCCATACCCGACCTACGAGCAGTACTTC.

As DNA, the CDR3 is TGTGCCAGTAGTATCAACGGTATATACACCTTC. Amino acid sequence: CASSINGIYTF. The genes are TRBV19 and TRBJ1-2; no clear D. CDR3 size: 11 residues. Deletions cut 3 bases from V and 11 bases from J, with 10 bases between. The germline V gene has CDR1 LNHDA and CDR2 SQIVND (reference sequence).

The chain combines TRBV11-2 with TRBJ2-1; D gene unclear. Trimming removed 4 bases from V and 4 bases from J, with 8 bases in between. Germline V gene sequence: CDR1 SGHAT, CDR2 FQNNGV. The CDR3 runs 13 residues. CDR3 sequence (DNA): TGTGCCAGCAGCTCCACGAGGTACAATGAGCAGTTCTTC. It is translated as CASSSTRYNEQFF.

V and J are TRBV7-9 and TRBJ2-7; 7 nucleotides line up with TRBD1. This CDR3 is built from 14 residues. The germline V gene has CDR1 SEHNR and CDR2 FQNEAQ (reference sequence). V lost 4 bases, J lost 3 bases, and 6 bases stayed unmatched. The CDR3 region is CASSSSWDSYEQYF. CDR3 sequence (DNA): TGTGCCAGCAGCTCATCGTGGGACAGCTACGAGCAGTACTTC.

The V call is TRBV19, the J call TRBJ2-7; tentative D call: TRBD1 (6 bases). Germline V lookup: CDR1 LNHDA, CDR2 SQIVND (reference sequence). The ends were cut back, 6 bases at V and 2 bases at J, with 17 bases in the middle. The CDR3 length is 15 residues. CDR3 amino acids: CASSPPGQGTYEQYF. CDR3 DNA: TGTGCCAGTAGCCCGCCGGGACAAGGGACCTACGAGCAGTACTTC.

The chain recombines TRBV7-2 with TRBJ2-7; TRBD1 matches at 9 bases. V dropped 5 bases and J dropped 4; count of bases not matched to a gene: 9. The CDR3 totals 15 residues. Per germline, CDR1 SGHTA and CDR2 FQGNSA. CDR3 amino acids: CASSPDRGAGYEQYF. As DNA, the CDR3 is TGTGCCAGCAGCCCTGACAGGGGGGCGGGATACGAGCAGTACTTC.

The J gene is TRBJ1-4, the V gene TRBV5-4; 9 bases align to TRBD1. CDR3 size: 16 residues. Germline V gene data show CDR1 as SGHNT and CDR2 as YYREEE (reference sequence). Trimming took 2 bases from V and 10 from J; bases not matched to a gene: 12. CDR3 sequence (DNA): TGTGCCAGCAGCTTACAGGGGGCACGGCCAATGGGAAAACTGTTTTTT. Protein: CASSLQGARPMGKLFF.

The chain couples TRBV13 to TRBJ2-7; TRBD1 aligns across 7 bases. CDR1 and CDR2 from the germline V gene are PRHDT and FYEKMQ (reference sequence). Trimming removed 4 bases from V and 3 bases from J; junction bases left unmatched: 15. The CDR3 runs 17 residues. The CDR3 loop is CASSSALLKQGRYEQYF. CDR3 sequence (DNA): TGTGCCAGCAGCTCTGCGCTCCTAAAACAGGGGCGCTACGAGCAGTACTTC.

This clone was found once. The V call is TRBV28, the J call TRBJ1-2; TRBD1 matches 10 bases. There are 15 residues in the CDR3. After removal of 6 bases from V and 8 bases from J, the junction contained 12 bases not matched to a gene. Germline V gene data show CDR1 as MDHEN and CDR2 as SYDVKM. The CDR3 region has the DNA TGTGCCAGCAGGCCCAGACAGGGGGCGAAGATCGGCTACACCTTC. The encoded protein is CASRPRQGAKIGYTF.

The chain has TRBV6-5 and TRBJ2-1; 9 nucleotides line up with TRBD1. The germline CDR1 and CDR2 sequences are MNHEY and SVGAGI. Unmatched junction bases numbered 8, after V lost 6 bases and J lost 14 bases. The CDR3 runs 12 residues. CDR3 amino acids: CASSTSGQGKFF. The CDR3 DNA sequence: TGTGCCAGCAGCACTTCCGGACAGGGGAAGTTCTTC.

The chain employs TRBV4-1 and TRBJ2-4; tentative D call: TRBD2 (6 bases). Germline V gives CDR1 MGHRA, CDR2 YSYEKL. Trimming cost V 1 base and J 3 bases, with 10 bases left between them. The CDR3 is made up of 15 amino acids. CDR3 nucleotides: TGCGCCAGCAGCCAAGTTAGCGGCAACAAAAACATTCAGTACTTC. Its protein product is CASSQVSGNKNIQYF.

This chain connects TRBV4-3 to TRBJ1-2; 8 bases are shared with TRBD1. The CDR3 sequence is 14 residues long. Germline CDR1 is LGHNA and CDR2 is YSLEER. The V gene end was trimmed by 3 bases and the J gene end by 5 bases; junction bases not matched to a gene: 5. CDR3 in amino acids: CASSQDRDEYGYTF. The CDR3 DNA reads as TGCGCCAGCAGCCAGGACAGGGATGAATATGGCTACACCTTC.

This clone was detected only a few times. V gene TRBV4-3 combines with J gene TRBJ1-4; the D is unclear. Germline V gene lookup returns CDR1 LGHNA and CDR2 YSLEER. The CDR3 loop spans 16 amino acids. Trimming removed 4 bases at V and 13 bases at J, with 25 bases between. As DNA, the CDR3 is TGCGCCAGCAGCCCTACGACTAGCCCCGGGTCCACGCGACTGTTTTTT. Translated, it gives CASSPTTSPGSTRLFF.

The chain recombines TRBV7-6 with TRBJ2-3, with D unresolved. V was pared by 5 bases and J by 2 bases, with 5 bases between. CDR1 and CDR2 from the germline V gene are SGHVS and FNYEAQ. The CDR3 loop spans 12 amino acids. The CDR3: CASSPDTDTQYF. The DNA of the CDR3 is TGTGCCAGCAGCCCAGACACAGATACGCAGTATTTT.

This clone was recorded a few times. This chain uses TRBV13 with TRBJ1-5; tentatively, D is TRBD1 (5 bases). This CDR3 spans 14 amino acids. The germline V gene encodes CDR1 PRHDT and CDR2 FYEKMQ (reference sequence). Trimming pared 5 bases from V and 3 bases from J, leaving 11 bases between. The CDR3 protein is CASSATGYNQPQHF. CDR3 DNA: TGTGCCAGCAGCGCTACAGGTTACAATCAGCCCCAGCATTTT.

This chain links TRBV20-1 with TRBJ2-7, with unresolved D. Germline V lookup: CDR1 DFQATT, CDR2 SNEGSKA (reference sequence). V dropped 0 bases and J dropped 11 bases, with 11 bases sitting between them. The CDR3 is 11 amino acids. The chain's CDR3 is CSARESPREYF. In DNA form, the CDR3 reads TGCAGTGCTAGAGAGTCCCCTCGGGAGTACTTC.

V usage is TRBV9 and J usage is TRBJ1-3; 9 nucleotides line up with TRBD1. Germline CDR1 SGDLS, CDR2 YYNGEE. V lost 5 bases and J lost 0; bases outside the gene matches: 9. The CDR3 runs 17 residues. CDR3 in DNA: TGTGCCAGCAGTTTACCGGGACAGGGACTCTCTGGAAACACCATATATTTT. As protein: CASSLPGQGLSGNTIYF. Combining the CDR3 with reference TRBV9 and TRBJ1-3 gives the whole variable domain DSGVTQTPKHLITATGQRVTLRCSPRSGDLSVYWYQQSLDQGLQFLIQYYNGEERAKGNILERFSAQQFPDLHSELNLSSLELGDSALYFCASSLPGQGLSGNTIYFGEGSWLTVV.

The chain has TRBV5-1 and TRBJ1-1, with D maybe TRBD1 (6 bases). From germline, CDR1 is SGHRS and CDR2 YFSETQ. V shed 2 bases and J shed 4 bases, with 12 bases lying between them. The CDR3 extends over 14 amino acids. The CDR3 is CASSFPGVATEAFF. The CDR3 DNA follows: TGCGCCAGCAGCTTCCCAGGGGTAGCCACTGAAGCTTTCTTT.

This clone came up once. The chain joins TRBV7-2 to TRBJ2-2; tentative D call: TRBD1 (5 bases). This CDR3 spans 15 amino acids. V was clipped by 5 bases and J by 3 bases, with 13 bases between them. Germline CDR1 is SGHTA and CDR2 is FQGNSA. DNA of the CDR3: TGTGCCAGCAGCGACCGAGACAGACACACCGGGGAGCTGTTTTTT. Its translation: CASSDRDRHTGELFF.

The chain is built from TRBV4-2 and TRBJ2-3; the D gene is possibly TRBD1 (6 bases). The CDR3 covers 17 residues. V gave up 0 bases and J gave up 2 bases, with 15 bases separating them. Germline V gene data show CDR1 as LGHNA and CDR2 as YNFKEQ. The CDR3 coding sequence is TGTGCCAGCAGCCAAGATTCCACGGGACACTACACAGATACGCAGTATTTT. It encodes CASSQDSTGHYTDTQYF.

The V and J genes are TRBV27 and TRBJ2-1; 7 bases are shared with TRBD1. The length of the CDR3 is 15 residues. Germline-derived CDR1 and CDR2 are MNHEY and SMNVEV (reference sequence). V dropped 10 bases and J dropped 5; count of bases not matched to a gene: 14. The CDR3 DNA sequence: TGTGCCACCCTAGGTCCCGCAGGGGGAAACAATGAGCAGTTCTTC. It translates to CATLGPAGGNNEQFF.

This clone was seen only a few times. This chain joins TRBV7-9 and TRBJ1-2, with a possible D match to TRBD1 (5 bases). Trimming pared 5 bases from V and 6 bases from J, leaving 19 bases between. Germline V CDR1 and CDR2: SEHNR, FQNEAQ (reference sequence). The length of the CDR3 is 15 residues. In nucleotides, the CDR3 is TGTGCCAGCAGCAGCCTCCAGGGTTATTTGCATGGCTACACCTTC. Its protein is CASSSLQGYLHGYTF.

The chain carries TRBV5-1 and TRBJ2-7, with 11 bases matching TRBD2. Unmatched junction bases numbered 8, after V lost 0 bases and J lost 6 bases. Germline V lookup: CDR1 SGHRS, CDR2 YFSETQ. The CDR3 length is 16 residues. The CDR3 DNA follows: TGCGCCAGCAGCTTGGCCCCGCTAGCGGGGGGCGGCGAGCAGTACTTC. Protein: CASSLAPLAGGGEQYF.

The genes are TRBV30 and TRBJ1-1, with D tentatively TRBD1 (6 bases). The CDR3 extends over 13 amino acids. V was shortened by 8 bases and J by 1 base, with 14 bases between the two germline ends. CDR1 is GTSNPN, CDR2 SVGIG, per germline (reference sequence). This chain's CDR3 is CAGRTAWNTEAFF. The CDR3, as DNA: TGTGCCGGCCGGACAGCGTGGAACACTGAAGCTTTCTTT.

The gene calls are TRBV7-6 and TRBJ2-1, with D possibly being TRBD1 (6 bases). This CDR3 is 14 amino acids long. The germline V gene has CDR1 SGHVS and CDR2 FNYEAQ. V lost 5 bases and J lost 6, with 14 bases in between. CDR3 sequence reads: CASSANRVGNEQFF. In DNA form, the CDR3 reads TGTGCCAGCAGCGCTAACAGGGTAGGCAATGAGCAGTTCTTC.

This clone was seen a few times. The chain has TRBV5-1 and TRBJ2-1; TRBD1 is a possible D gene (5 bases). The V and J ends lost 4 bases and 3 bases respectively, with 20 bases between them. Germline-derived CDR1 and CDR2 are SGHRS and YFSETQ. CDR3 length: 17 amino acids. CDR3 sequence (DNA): TGCGCCAGCAGCCTGGCTGGGATTCAGGGAAACTACAATGAGCAGTTCTTC. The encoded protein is CASSLAGIQGNYNEQFF.

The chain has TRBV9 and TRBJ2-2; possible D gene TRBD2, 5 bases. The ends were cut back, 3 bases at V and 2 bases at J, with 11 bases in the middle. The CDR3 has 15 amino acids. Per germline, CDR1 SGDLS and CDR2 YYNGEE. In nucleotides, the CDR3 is TGTGCCAGCAGCGCCGGACTGGGAAACACCGGGGAGCTGTTTTTT. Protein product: CASSAGLGNTGELFF.

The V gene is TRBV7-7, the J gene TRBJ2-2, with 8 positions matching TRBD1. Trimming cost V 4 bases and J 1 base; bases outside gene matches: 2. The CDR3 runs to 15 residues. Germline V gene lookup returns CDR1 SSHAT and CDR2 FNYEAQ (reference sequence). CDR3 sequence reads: CASSYGQGNTGELFF. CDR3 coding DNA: TGTGCCAGCAGCTACGGACAGGGGAACACCGGGGAGCTGTTTTTT.

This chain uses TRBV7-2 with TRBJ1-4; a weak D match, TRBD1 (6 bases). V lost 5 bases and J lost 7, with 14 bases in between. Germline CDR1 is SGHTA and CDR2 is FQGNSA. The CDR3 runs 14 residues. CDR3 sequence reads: CASSAGAGGEKLFF. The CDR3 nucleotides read TGTGCCAGCAGCGCGGGGGCGGGCGGTGAAAAACTGTTTTTT. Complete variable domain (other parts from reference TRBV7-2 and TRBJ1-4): GAGVSQSPSNKVTEKGKDVELRCDPISGHTALYWYRQSLGQGLEFLIYFQGNSAPDKSGLPSDRFSAERTGGSVSTLTIQRTQQEDSAVYLCASSAGAGGEKLFFGSGTQLSVL.